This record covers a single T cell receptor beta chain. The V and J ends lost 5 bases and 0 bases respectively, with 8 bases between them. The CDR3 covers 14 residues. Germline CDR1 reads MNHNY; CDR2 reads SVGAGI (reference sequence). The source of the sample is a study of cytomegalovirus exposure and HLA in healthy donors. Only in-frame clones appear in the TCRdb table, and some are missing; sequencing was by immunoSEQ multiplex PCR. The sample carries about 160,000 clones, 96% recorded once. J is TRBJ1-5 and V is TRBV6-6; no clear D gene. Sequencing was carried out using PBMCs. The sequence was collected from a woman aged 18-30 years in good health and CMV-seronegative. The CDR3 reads CASSPQISNQPQHF. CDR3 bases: TGTGCCAGCAGTCCACAGATTAGCAATCAGCCCCAGCATTTT.